The 24 T cell receptor beta chains below come from one sample, sequenced in a study of blood T cell repertoires in COVID-19. Here immunoSEQ multiplex PCR was the method, and the copy in TCRdb shows in-frame clones only, minus some. The sample shows about 200,000 clones, around 89% of them seen only once. The source material was peripheral blood. The receptor source for this set is a man in his forties or fifties with active or convalescent COVID-19.

This clone was found a few times. The chain combines TRBV6-4 with TRBJ1-1; 7 nucleotides line up with TRBD1. V shed 5 bases, J shed 2 bases, and the junction held 8 bases outside the gene matches. CDR1 is MRHNA and CDR2 is SNTAGT in the germline V gene. The CDR3 totals 15 residues. CDR3 DNA sequence: TGTGCCAGCAGTCACCAGGGGGAAGATAACACTGAAGCTTTCTTT. It is translated as CASSHQGEDNTEAFF.

This chain joins TRBV11-1 and TRBJ1-1; 7 bases match TRBD1. Germline assignment: CDR1 SGHAT and CDR2 FQDESV (reference sequence). With 2 bases clipped from V and 4 bases from J, the junction kept 4 bases outside the gene matches. The CDR3 loop spans 14 amino acids. In DNA form, the CDR3 reads TGTGCCAGCAGCTTATACAGGGGCTTCACTGAAGCTTTCTTT. Translated: CASSLYRGFTEAFF.

The V gene is TRBV6-2 or TRBV6-3, the J gene TRBJ2-1; 8 bases are a match to TRBD2. The CDR3 sequence is 19 residues long. Germline V lookup: CDR1 MNHEY, CDR2 SVGEGT. Trimming took 0 bases from V and 1 from J; bases not matched to a gene: 11. CDR3 coding DNA: TGTGCCAGCAGTTACTCGGTTGGTAGCGGGGCCAGGTCCTACAATGAGCAGTTCTTC. Translation gives CASSYSVGSGARSYNEQFF.

The chain recombines TRBV10-2 with TRBJ2-1; 7 bases map to TRBD1. The junction had 10 bases not matched to a gene; V was cut back by 11 bases and J by 9 bases. The germline V gene encodes CDR1 WSHSY and CDR2 SAAADI. This CDR3 is 12 amino acids long. CDR3 bases: TGCGCCGTCGGACAGGTAAATAGTGAGCAGTTCTTC. Translation gives CAVGQVNSEQFF.

This clone was picked up a small number of times. The chain couples TRBV5-1 to TRBJ2-3; perhaps TRBD2 as D (6 bases). This CDR3 has 15 residues. The V and J ends lost 2 bases and 2 bases respectively, with 12 bases between them. Germline V gives CDR1 SGHRS, CDR2 YFSETQ. CDR3 residues: CASSFQDYVTDTQYF. The CDR3 bases are TGCGCCAGCAGCTTTCAGGACTATGTCACAGATACGCAGTATTTT.

This clone appeared a single time. V usage is TRBV19 and J usage is TRBJ1-2; 9 bases align to TRBD1. CDR3 length: 15 amino acids. Unmatched junction bases numbered 5, after V lost 1 base and J lost 5 bases. Germline lookup yields CDR1 LNHDA and CDR2 SQIVND (reference sequence). The CDR3 sequence: CASSIADRGGYGYTF. In DNA form, the CDR3 reads TGTGCCAGTAGTATAGCGGACAGGGGCGGGTATGGCTACACCTTC.

The sample holds a few counts of this clone. The chain is built from TRBV10-3 and TRBJ1-5, with D possibly being TRBD1 (6 bases). The CDR3 has 13 amino acids. Germline CDR1 is ENHRY and CDR2 is SYGVKD. V gave up 11 bases and J gave up 5 bases, with 16 bases separating them. The CDR3 sequence: CASRDTGYQPQHF. DNA of the CDR3: TGTGCCTCCCGGGACACCGGTTATCAGCCCCAGCATTTT.

This sequence joins TRBV13 and TRBJ1-2; 8 bases are a match to TRBD1. The CDR3 runs to 16 residues. The trim removed 1 base at V and 6 bases at J, leaving 10 bases unmatched. Germline CDR1 reads PRHDT; CDR2 reads FYEKMQ (reference sequence). CDR3 amino acids: CASSLVHGTGDDGYTF. The DNA of the CDR3 is TGTGCCAGCAGCTTAGTTCACGGGACAGGAGATGATGGCTACACCTTC. The variable domain in full, completed from reference TRBV13 and TRBJ1-2, reads AAGVIQSPRHLIKEKRETATLKCYPIPRHDTVYWYQQGPGQDPQFLISFYEKMQSDKGSIPDRFSAQQFSDYHSELNMSSLELGDSALYFCASSLVHGTGDDGYTFGSGTRLTVV.

The chain is built from TRBV10-3 and TRBJ1-1, with a weak D call TRBD1 (5 bases). V was trimmed by 2 bases and J by 7 bases, leaving 11 bases between them. CDR3 length equals 13 residues. Germline-derived CDR1 and CDR2 are ENHRY and SYGVKD. In DNA, the CDR3 is TGTGCCATCAGTGAGGCCCGGACATTTGAAGCTTTCTTT. Translating gives CAISEARTFEAFF.

This chain connects TRBV7-9 to TRBJ2-3; D perhaps matches TRBD2 (6 bases). Germline V CDR1 and CDR2: SEHNR, FQNEAQ (reference sequence). This CDR3 has 14 residues. Trimming took off 3 bases at V and 4 bases at J, with 11 bases between the two ends. CDR3 loop: CASSLDGGADTQYF. In DNA form, the CDR3 reads TGTGCCAGCAGCTTGGACGGCGGGGCAGATACGCAGTATTTT.

The chain has TRBV6-5 and TRBJ1-1, with 11 positions matching TRBD1. The V and J ends lost 2 bases and 4 bases, in that order; junction bases with no gene match: 3. The CDR3 extends over 15 amino acids. Per germline, CDR1 MNHEY and CDR2 SVGAGI. CDR3 region: CASSYPGTGGTEAFF. DNA of the CDR3: TGTGCCAGCAGTTACCCTGGGACAGGGGGCACTGAAGCTTTCTTT.

The chain joins TRBV19 to TRBJ2-3, with 7 bases that match TRBD2. The J segment lost 2 bases and the V segment lost 7 bases, leaving 6 bases of the junction unmatched. This CDR3 has 14 amino acids. Germline loops: CDR1 LNHDA, CDR2 SQIVND (reference sequence). CDR3 DNA sequence: TGTGCCAGTAAGGGAGCGGGGCTCACAGATACGCAGTATTTT. This translates into CASKGAGLTDTQYF.

V usage is TRBV3-1 (or the pseudogene TRBV3-2) and J usage is TRBJ2-5, with D possibly matching TRBD1 (6 bases). Between the trimmed V and J ends, which lost 4 bases and 2 bases, there was a span of 20 bases. The CDR3 covers 17 residues. Germline loops: CDR1 LGHDT, CDR2 YNNKEL (reference sequence). The CDR3 DNA reads TGTGCCAGCAGCCCGCAAGGGGACAACTGGGGTCAAGAGACCCAGTACTTC. This encodes CASSPQGDNWGQETQYF.

V and J are TRBV27 and TRBJ1-5; D remains unclear. Trimming removed 4 bases from V and 7 bases from J, with 11 bases in between. Looked up from germline, CDR1 is MNHEY and CDR2 is SMNVEV (reference sequence). This CDR3 comprises 13 residues. CDR3 nucleotide sequence: TGTGCCAGCAGTTACGTGGGAGGCCAGCCCCAGCATTTT. Translating gives CASSYVGGQPQHF.

The chain employs TRBV28 and TRBJ1-5, with D possibly being TRBD1 (5 bases). This CDR3 is built from 13 residues. Germline loops: CDR1 MDHEN, CDR2 SYDVKM. V was trimmed by 6 bases and J by 4 bases, leaving 10 bases between them. The CDR3 here is CASSSGFNQPQHF. The CDR3 DNA follows: TGTGCCAGCAGCTCAGGGTTTAATCAGCCCCAGCATTTT.

The chain has TRBV6-6 and TRBJ2-6; D is unclear. The CDR3 contains 15 residues. Trimming removed 4 bases at V and 2 bases at J, with 9 bases between. Germline-derived CDR1 and CDR2 are MNHNY and SVGAGI (reference sequence). The CDR3 DNA reads as TGTGCCAGCAGTTTTACGCAGGCTGGGGCCAACGTCCTGACTTTC. Amino acids: CASSFTQAGANVLTF.

This sequence joins TRBV5-4 and TRBJ2-1; TRBD2 agrees at 7 bases. CDR3 length: 13 amino acids. Germline V CDR1 and CDR2: SGHNT, YYREEE (reference sequence). The trim removed 4 bases at V and 7 bases at J, leaving 5 bases unmatched. This CDR3 reads CASSLGLDNEQFF. As DNA, the CDR3 is TGTGCCAGCAGCCTAGGACTAGATAATGAGCAGTTCTTC.

The V call is TRBV28, the J call TRBJ1-6, with a tentative D call TRBD1 (5 bases). Looked up from germline, CDR1 is MDHEN and CDR2 is SYDVKM. Trimming removed 4 bases at V and 4 bases at J, with 14 bases between. This CDR3 is 16 amino acids long. The CDR3 protein is CASSSKLQVYNSPLHF. CDR3 bases: TGTGCCAGCAGTTCAAAATTACAGGTGTATAATTCACCCCTCCACTTT.

This clone was observed a handful of times. This chain uses TRBV9 with TRBJ2-1; TRBD2 is a possible D gene (5 bases). V was shortened by 0 bases and J by 5 bases, with 12 bases between the two germline ends. Germline values: CDR1 SGDLS, CDR2 YYNGEE. This CDR3 is 15 amino acids long. This CDR3 is CASSVDTRTNNEQFF. CDR3 DNA sequence: TGTGCCAGCAGCGTAGACACTAGAACTAACAATGAGCAGTTCTTC. The variable domain in full, with the rest retrieved from reference TRBV9 and TRBJ2-1, is DSGVTQTPKHLITATGQRVTLRCSPRSGDLSVYWYQQSLDQGLQFLIQYYNGEERAKGNILERFSAQQFPDLHSELNLSSLELGDSALYFCASSVDTRTNNEQFFGPGTRLTVL.

This clone has only a few counts. This chain joins TRBV19 and TRBJ2-1; tentative D call: TRBD2 (7 bases). This CDR3 spans 14 amino acids. Trimming pared 4 bases from V and 6 bases from J, leaving 13 bases between. Looked up from germline, CDR1 is LNHDA and CDR2 is SQIVND (reference sequence). This chain's CDR3 is CASSTTGGRNEQFF. In DNA form, the CDR3 reads TGTGCCAGTAGTACAACCGGGGGGCGCAATGAGCAGTTCTTC.

The rearrangement links TRBV7-8 to TRBJ2-6; perhaps TRBD2 as D (5 bases). The V end lost 1 base, the J end lost 0 bases, and 7 bases lay between the germline ends. This CDR3 is 16 amino acids long. Germline V CDR1 and CDR2: SGHVS, FQNEAQ. Here the CDR3 reads CASSLEGSSGANVLTF. CDR3 in DNA: TGTGCCAGCAGCTTAGAAGGGAGCTCTGGGGCCAACGTCCTGACTTTC.

This clone was detected only a few times. The chain joins TRBV5-5 to TRBJ2-5; TRBD1 matches at 7 bases. With 1 base clipped from V and 2 bases from J, the junction kept 5 bases outside the gene matches. Germline assignment: CDR1 SGHKS and CDR2 YYEKEE (reference sequence). CDR3 size: 15 residues. CDR3 DNA sequence: TGTGCCAGCAGCTTGCATGAGACAGGGCAAGAGACCCAGTACTTC. Amino acids: CASSLHETGQETQYF.

This rearrangement joins TRBV3-1 (or the pseudogene TRBV3-2) to TRBJ1-1; 8 nucleotides match TRBD1. The V gene's germline CDR1 is LGHDT and CDR2 YNNKEL (reference sequence). The junction had 6 bases not matched to a gene; V was cut back by 4 bases and J by 8 bases. CDR3 length equals 13 residues. CDR3 protein: CASSPTRTGEAFF. CDR3 nucleotides: TGTGCCAGCAGCCCTACCCGGACAGGGGAAGCTTTCTTT.

The chain is built from TRBV2 and TRBJ2-7, with 9 bases fitting TRBD1. This CDR3 region has 15 residues. Germline V gene data show CDR1 as SNHLY and CDR2 as FYNNEI. Losses at the gene ends were 1 base for V and 4 bases for J; bases not matched to a gene: 5. CDR3 nucleotide sequence: TGTGCCAGCAGTGAAGAGGGACAGGGACTATACGAGCAGTACTTC. Its translation is CASSEEGQGLYEQYF.